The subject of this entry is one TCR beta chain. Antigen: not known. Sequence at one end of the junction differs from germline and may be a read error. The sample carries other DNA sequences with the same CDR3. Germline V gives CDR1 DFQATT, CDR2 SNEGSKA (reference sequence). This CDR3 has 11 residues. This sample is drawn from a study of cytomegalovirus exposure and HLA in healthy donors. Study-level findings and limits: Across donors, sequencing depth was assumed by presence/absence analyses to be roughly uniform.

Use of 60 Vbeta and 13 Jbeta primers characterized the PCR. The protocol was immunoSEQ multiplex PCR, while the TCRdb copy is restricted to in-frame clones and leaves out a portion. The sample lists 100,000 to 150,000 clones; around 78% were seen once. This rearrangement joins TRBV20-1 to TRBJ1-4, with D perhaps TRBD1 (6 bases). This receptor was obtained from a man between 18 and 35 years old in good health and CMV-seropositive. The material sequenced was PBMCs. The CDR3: CSARDREKLFF. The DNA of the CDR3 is TGCAGTGCTCGAGACAGGGAAAAACTGTTTTTT.